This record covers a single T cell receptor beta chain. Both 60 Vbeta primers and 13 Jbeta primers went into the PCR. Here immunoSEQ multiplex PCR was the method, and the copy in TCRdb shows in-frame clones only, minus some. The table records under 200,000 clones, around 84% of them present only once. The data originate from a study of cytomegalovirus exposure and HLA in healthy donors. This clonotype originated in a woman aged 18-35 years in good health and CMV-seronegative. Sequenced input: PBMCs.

The CDR3 reads CASSQERQGTSYEQYF. The CDR3 DNA is TGCGCCAGCAGCCAAGAAAGGCAGGGAACCTCCTACGAGCAGTACTTC. The chain combines TRBV4-3 with TRBJ2-7, with D tentatively TRBD1 (5 bases). The CDR3 covers 16 residues. Trimming cost V 0 bases and J 0 bases, with 12 bases left between them. The V gene's germline CDR1 is LGHNA and CDR2 YSLEER.